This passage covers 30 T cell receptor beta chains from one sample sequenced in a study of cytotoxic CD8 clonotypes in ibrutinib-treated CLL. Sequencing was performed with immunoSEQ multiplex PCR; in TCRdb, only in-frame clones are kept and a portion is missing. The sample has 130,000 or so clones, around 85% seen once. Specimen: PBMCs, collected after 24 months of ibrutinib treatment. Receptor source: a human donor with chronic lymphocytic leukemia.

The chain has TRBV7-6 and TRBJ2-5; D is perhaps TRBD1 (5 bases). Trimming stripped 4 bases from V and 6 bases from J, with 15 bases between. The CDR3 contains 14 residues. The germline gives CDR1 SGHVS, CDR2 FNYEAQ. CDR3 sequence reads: CASSYDRVDKTQYF. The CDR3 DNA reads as TGTGCCAGCAGCTATGACAGAGTAGATAAGACCCAGTACTTC.

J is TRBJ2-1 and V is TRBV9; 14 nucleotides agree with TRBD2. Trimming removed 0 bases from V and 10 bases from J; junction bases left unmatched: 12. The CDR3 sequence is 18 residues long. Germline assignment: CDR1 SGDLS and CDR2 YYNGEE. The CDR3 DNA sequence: TGTGCCAGCAGCGTAGCTTTAGCCGGGACTAGCGGGAGCCAGGAGCAGTTCTTC. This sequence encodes CASSVALAGTSGSQEQFF. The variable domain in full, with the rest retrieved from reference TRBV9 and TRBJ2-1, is DSGVTQTPKHLITATGQRVTLRCSPRSGDLSVYWYQQSLDQGLQFLIQYYNGEERAKGNILERFSAQQFPDLHSELNLSSLELGDSALYFCASSVALAGTSGSQEQFFGPGTRLTVL.

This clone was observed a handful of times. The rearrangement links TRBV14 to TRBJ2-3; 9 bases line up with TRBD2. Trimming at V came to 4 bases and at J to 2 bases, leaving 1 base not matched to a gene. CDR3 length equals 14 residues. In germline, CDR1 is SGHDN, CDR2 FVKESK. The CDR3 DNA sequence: TGTGCCAGCAGCCGGGGACTAGCCACAGATACGCAGTATTTT. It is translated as CASSRGLATDTQYF.

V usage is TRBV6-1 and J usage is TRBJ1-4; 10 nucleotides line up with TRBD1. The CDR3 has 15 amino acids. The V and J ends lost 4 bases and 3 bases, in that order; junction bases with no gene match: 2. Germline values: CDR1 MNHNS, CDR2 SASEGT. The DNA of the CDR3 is TGTGCCAGCAGTGGTGGGACAGGGGCTAATGAAAAACTGTTTTTT. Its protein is CASSGGTGANEKLFF.

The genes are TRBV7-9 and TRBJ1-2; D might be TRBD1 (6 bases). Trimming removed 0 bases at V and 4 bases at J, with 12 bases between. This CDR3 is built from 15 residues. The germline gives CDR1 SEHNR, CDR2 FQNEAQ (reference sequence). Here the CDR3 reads CASSLAGGLSYGYTF. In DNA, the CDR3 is TGTGCCAGCAGCTTAGCGGGGGGGCTCAGCTATGGCTACACCTTC.

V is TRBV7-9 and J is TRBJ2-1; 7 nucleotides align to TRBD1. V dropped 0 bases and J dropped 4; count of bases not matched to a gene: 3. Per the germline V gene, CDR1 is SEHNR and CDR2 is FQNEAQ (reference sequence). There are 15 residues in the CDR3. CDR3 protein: CASSLAGGLYNEQFF. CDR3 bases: TGTGCCAGCAGCTTAGCAGGGGGCCTTTACAATGAGCAGTTCTTC.

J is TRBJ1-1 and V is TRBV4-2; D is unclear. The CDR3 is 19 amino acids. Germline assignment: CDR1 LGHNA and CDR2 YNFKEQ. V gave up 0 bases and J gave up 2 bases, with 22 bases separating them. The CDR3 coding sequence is TGTGCCAGCAGCCAAGACCCCGCGCGAGGGCGGGGAGGAAACACTGAAGCTTTCTTT. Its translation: CASSQDPARGRGGNTEAFF.

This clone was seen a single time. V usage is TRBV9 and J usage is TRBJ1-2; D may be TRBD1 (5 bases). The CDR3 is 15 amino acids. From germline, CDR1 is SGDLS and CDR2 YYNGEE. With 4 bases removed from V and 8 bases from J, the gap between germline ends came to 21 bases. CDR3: CASSFLSDGTGGYTF. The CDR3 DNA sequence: TGTGCCAGCAGCTTCCTTTCGGACGGGACTGGCGGCTACACCTTC.

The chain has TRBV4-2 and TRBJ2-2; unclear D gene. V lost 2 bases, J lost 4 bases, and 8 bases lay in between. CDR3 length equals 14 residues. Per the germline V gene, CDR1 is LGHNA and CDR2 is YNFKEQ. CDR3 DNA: TGTGCCAGCAGCCAACTTACAGTCACCGGGGAGCTGTTTTTT. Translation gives CASSQLTVTGELFF.

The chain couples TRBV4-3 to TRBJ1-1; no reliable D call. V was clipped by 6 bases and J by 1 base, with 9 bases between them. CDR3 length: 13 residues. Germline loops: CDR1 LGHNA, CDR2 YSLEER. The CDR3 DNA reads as TGCGCCAGCAGGGGGAGGCAGAACACTGAAGCTTTCTTT. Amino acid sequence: CASRGRQNTEAFF.

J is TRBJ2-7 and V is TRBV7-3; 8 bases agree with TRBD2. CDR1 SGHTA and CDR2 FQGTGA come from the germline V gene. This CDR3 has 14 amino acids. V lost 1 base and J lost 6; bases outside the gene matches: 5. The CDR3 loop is CASSLMGGGREQYF. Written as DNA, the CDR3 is TGTGCCAGCAGCTTAATGGGCGGGGGGCGCGAGCAGTACTTC.

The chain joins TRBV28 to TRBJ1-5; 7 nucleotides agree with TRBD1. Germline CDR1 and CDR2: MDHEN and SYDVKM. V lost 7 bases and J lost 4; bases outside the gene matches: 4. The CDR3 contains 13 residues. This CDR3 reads CASKGQQNQPQHF. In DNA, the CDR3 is TGTGCCAGCAAGGGACAGCAGAATCAGCCCCAGCATTTT.

CDR3 residues: CASSQEMKRVSGNTIYF. For the CDR3, the DNA is TGTGCCAGCAGCCAAGAAATGAAGAGGGTATCTGGAAACACCATATATTTT. The V call is TRBV7-8, the J call TRBJ1-3; D remains ambiguous. Germline V gene sequence: CDR1 SGHVS, CDR2 FQNEAQ. This CDR3 is built from 17 residues. V was shortened by 5 bases and J by 1 base, with 18 bases between the two germline ends. Filled out from reference TRBV7-8 and TRBJ1-3, the complete variable domain reads GAGVSQSPRYKVAKRGQDVALRCDPISGHVSLFWYQQALGQGPEFLTYFQNEAQLDKSGLPSDRFFAERPEGSVSTLKIQRTQQEDSAVYLCASSQEMKRVSGNTIYFGEGSWLTVV.

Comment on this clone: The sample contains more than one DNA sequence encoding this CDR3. This chain's CDR3 is CASRLTNYGYTF. Written as DNA, the CDR3 is TGTGCCAGCAGGTTGACTAACTATGGCTACACCTTC. J is TRBJ1-2 and V is TRBV28; D unclear. V lost 6 bases and J lost 0, with 5 bases in between. The CDR3 is 12 amino acids. The germline CDR1 and CDR2 sequences are MDHEN and SYDVKM.

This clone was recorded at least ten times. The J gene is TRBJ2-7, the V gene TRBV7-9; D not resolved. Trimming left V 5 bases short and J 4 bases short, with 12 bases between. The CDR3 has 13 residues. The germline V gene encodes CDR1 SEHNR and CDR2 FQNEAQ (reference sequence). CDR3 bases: TGTGCCAGCAGCCTTTCCAACCGTTACGAGCAGTACTTC. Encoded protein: CASSLSNRYEQYF.

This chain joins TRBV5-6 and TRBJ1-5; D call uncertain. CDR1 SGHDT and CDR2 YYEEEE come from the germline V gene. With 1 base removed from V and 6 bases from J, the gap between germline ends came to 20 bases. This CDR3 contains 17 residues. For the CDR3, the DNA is TGTGCCAGCAGCTTGAGGACGGCTTCTCTTTGGGTTCAGCCCCAGCATTTT. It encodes CASSLRTASLWVQPQHF.

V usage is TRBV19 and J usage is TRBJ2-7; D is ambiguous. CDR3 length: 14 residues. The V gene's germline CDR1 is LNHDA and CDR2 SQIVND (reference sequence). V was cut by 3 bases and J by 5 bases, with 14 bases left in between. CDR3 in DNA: TGTGCCAGTAGTATTTTAGGGATCTTTAACGAGCAGTACTTC. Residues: CASSILGIFNEQYF.

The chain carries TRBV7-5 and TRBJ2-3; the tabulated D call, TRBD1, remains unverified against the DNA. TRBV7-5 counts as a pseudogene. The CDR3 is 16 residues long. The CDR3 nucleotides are TGTGTCAGAAGCTTAGGTACAGGGCTGGACACAGATACGCAGTATTTT. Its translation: CVRSLGTGLDTDTQYF.

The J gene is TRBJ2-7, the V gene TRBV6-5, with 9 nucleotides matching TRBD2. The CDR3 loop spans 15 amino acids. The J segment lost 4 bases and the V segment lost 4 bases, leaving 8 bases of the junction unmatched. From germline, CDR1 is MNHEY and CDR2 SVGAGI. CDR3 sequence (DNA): TGTGCCAGCAGTTCATTATTAGCGGGAGAGTACGAGCAGTACTTC. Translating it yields CASSSLLAGEYEQYF.

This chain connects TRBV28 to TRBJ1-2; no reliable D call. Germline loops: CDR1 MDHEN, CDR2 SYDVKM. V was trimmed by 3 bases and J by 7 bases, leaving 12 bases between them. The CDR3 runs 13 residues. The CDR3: CASSLTNPGGYTF. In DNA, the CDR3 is TGTGCCAGCAGTTTGACGAACCCTGGTGGCTACACCTTC.

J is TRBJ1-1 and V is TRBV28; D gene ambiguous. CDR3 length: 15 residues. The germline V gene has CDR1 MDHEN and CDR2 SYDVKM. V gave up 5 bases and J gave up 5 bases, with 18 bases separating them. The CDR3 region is CASSTPWGSTTEAFF. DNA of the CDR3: TGTGCCAGCAGTACCCCTTGGGGAAGCACTACTGAAGCTTTCTTT.

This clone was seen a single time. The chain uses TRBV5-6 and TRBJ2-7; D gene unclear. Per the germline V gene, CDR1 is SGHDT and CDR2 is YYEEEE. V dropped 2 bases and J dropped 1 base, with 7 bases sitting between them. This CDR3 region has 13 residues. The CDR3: CASSFGVSYEQYF. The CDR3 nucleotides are TGTGCCAGCAGCTTTGGGGTTTCCTACGAGCAGTACTTC.

CDR3 residues: CASSQEGGGAGEQYF. Written as DNA, the CDR3 is TGCGCCAGCAGCCAAGAAGGCGGGGGGGCCGGCGAGCAGTACTTC. The chain carries TRBV4-3 and TRBJ2-7; TRBD2 matches 9 bases. The germline V gene encodes CDR1 LGHNA and CDR2 YSLEER. This CDR3 contains 15 residues. With 0 bases clipped from V and 6 bases from J, the junction kept 6 bases outside the gene matches.

CDR3 nucleotides: TGTGCCAGCAGTGAAAACAGGTTTTATGGCTACACCTTC. Translated, it gives CASSENRFYGYTF. This chain connects TRBV6-1 to TRBJ1-2, with a tentative D call TRBD1 (5 bases). The CDR3 length is 13 residues. V was cut by 2 bases and J by 5 bases, with 9 bases left in between. The germline gives CDR1 MNHNS, CDR2 SASEGT.

The chain's CDR3 is CASSSQSNTEAFF. The CDR3 nucleotides read TGTGCCAGCAGCTCACAAAGTAACACTGAAGCTTTCTTT. The V gene is TRBV7-2, the J gene TRBJ1-1; D unresolved. Germline V CDR1 and CDR2: SGHTA, FQGNSA. V was pared by 4 bases and J by 2 bases, with 8 bases between. The CDR3 contains 13 residues.

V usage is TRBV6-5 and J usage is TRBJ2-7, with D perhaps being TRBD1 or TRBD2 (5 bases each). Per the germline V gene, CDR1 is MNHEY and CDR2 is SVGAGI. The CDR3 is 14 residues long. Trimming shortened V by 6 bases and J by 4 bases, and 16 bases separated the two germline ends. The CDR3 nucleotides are TGTGCCAGCAGAGGGACCTTTCCAGGTTACGAGCAGTACTTC. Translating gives CASRGTFPGYEQYF.

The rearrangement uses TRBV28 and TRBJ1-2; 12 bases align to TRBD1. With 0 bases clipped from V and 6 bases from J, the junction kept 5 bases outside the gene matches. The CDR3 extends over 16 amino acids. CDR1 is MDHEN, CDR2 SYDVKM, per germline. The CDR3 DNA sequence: TGTGCCAGCAGTTTATGGGGGACAGGGGGCACCCATGGCTACACCTTC. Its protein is CASSLWGTGGTHGYTF.

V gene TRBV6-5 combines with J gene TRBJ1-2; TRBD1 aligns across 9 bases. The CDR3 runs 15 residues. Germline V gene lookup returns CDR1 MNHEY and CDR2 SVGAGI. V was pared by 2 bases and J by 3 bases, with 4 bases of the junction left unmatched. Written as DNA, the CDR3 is TGTGCCAGCAGTTACCTACAGGGGGCTCACTATGGCTACACCTTC. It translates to CASSYLQGAHYGYTF.

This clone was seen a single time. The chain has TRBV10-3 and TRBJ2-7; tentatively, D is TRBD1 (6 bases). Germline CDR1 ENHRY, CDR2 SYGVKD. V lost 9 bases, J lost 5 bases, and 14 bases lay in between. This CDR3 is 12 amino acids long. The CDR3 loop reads CAIQGDKNEQYF. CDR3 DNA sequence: TGTGCCATACAGGGAGATAAAAACGAGCAGTACTTC.

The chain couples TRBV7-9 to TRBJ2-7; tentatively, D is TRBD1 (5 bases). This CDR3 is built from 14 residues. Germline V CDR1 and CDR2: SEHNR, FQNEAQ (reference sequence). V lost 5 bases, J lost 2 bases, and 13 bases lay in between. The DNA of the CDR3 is TGTGCCAGCAGCCCTCGGACACAGACCTACGAGCAGTACTTC. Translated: CASSPRTQTYEQYF.